The 8 T cell receptor beta chains below were found in one sample sequenced in a study of response to subunit inactivated influenza vaccine. MiXCR, applied by TCRdb to the RT-PCR reads, yields one record per CDR3 protein. Of 430,000 or so distinct CDR3 sequences listed, 10% to 11% are singletons. The starting material was PBMCs from blood, obtained 35 to 45 days after vaccination. The receptors originated from a man aged 50 to 60 who received an inactivated influenza vaccine.

This clonotype was seen many times. The chain is built from TRBV12-3 or TRBV12-4 and TRBJ2-7, with D tentatively TRBD1 or TRBD2 (6 bases each). With 0 bases removed from V and 6 bases from J, the gap between germline ends came to 15 bases. This CDR3 region has 15 residues. In DNA form, the CDR3 reads TGTGCCAGCAGTTTAGCGGGGGGCGCCCTAGGCGAGCAGTACTTC. This encodes CASSLAGGALGEQYF.

This clonotype was seen more than once but under ten times. The chain recombines TRBV5-1 with TRBJ2-2; possible D gene TRBD1, 6 bases. V lost 0 bases and J 3 bases, leaving 9 bases between the germline ends. The germline V gene has CDR1 SGHRS and CDR2 YFSETQ. This CDR3 contains 15 residues. The CDR3 spells CASSLAGEDTGELFF. The CDR3 DNA reads TGCGCCAGCAGCTTGGCAGGGGAAGACACCGGGGAGCTGTTTTTT.

Here the CDR3 reads CASSLFIGSPLHF. The CDR3 nucleotides are TGTGCCAGCAGCCTATTTATCGGTTCACCCCTCCACTTT. The J gene is TRBJ1-6, the V gene TRBV27; no firm D call. V lost 6 bases to trimming and J lost 9 bases, with 12 bases between them. Per germline, CDR1 MNHEY and CDR2 SMNVEV (reference sequence). This CDR3 has 13 residues.

The genes are TRBV2 and TRBJ2-3, with TRBD2 identical over 9 bases. In germline, CDR1 is SNHLY, CDR2 FYNNEI. J gave up 3 bases and V 3 bases, and 10 bases lay outside the gene matches. The CDR3 length is 17 residues. CDR3 residues: CASSDWASGVMTDTQYF. The CDR3 nucleotides read TGTGCCAGCAGTGATTGGGCTAGCGGGGTGATGACAGATACGCAGTATTTT. The whole variable domain, remainder taken from reference TRBV2 and TRBJ2-3, is EPEVTQTPSHQVTQMGQEVILRCVPISNHLYFYWYRQILGQKVEFLVSFYNNEISEKSEIFDDQFSVERPDGSNFTLKIRSTKLEDSAMYFCASSDWASGVMTDTQYFGPGTRLTVL.

This clonotype has at least ten counts. The gene calls are TRBV28 and TRBJ2-1; a weak D match, TRBD2 (7 bases). The V end lost 4 bases, the J end lost 4 bases, and 26 bases lay between the germline ends. The CDR3 has 19 residues. The germline gives CDR1 MDHEN, CDR2 SYDVKM. The CDR3 loop is CASSYVSLDRGGKYNEQFF. CDR3 DNA: TGTGCCAGCAGTTATGTTTCTCTCGATAGGGGGGGCAAGTACAATGAGCAGTTCTTC.

The gene calls are TRBV24-1 and TRBJ2-1; 8 positions match TRBD2. The CDR3 has 16 amino acids. J gave up 5 bases and V 3 bases, and 8 bases lay outside the gene matches. Germline CDR1 KGHDR, CDR2 SFDVKD. CDR3 region: CATSDRSGTLHNEQFF. The DNA of the CDR3 is TGTGCCACCAGTGATCGTAGCGGGACCCTTCACAATGAGCAGTTCTTC.

The V call is TRBV10-2, the J call TRBJ2-3, with D tentatively TRBD1 (5 bases). The V end lost 0 bases, the J end lost 6 bases, and 13 bases lay between the germline ends. CDR1 WSHSY and CDR2 SAAADI come from the germline V gene. This CDR3 has 15 amino acids. The CDR3 region has the DNA TGCGCCAGCAGTGAGTCACCAGGGCTTGGGGATACGCAGTATTTT. Translating gives CASSESPGLGDTQYF.

There are many counts of this clonotype. The CDR3 nucleotides read TGTGCCAGCAGTTCCACAGGGGGGGCTGAAGCTTTCTTT. Amino acid sequence: CASSSTGGAEAFF. This chain uses TRBV12-3 or TRBV12-4 with TRBJ1-1; 8 bases line up with TRBD1. The CDR3 spans 13 residues. With V trimmed by 4 bases and J by 6 bases, 4 bases remained unmatched.